Below are 10 T cell receptor beta chains sequenced from a single sample in a study of cytomegalovirus exposure and HLA in healthy donors. 13 Jbeta primers and 60 Vbeta primers were used for the PCR. Profiling relied on immunoSEQ multiplex PCR, and the TCRdb table lists in-frame clones only, not all of them. The sample has 130,000 to 150,000 clones, about 75% seen once; the top ten hold around 3.6%. Sequences were obtained from PBMCs. The receptors derive from a man aged 18-30 years in good health and CMV-seronegative.

This chain's CDR3 is CASSYPIAGNTGELFF. The CDR3 DNA follows: TGTGCCAGCAGTTACCCGATAGCGGGGAACACCGGGGAGCTGTTTTTT. The chain links TRBV6-6 to TRBJ2-2; 7 nucleotides align to TRBD2. Germline trimming cut 2 bases from V and 1 base from J; bases unmatched to any gene: 4. The CDR3 covers 16 residues. Germline V gene lookup returns CDR1 MNHNY and CDR2 SVGAGI (reference sequence).

The rearrangement links TRBV6-5 to TRBJ1-1; a weak D match, TRBD1 (6 bases). With 9 bases removed from V and 11 bases from J, the gap between germline ends came to 19 bases. Germline V gene data show CDR1 as MNHEY and CDR2 as SVGAGI. There are 12 residues in the CDR3. Here the CDR3 DNA reads TGTGCCAGTGCCAGTTACACAACAGGGGCTTTCTTT. It encodes CASASYTTGAFF.

For this clone: Other DNA sequences within the sample encode an identical CDR3. The V gene is TRBV7-9, the J gene TRBJ2-7, with D possibly matching TRBD2 (6 bases). The CDR3 contains 13 residues. Germline V gene sequence: CDR1 SEHNR, CDR2 FQNEAQ (reference sequence). V shed 1 base and J shed 3 bases, with 7 bases lying between them. CDR3 region: CASSLVGGYEQYF. DNA of the CDR3: TGTGCCAGCAGCTTAGTGGGGGGCTACGAGCAGTACTTC.

The CDR3: CATSSQGTGYGYTF. CDR3 DNA sequence: TGTGCCACCAGCAGCCAGGGGACGGGCTATGGCTACACCTTC. This sequence joins TRBV15 and TRBJ1-2; D is perhaps TRBD1 (6 bases). This CDR3 is 14 amino acids long. CDR1 is LNHNV, CDR2 YYDKDF, per germline (reference sequence). V lost 3 bases, J lost 4 bases, and 12 bases lay in between.

V usage is TRBV5-1 and J usage is TRBJ2-3; 11 bases align to TRBD2. The V segment lost 2 bases and the J segment 3 bases; nucleotides outside the gene matches: 5. The CDR3 is made up of 16 amino acids. Germline CDR1 SGHRS, CDR2 YFSETQ. The CDR3 protein is CASSLSTSGSTDTQYF. The CDR3 coding sequence is TGCGCCAGCAGCTTAAGCACTAGCGGGAGTACAGATACGCAGTATTTT.

The V call is TRBV2, the J call TRBJ1-4; 9 positions match TRBD1. The junction had 7 bases not matched to a gene; V was cut back by 5 bases and J by 3 bases. Looked up from germline, CDR1 is SNHLY and CDR2 is FYNNEI. This CDR3 is built from 16 residues. CDR3 in amino acids: CASSTATGGPNEKLFF. Written as DNA, the CDR3 is TGTGCCAGCAGTACGGCTACAGGGGGCCCTAATGAAAAACTGTTTTTT.

This chain uses TRBV11-2 with TRBJ2-3; D possibly corresponds to TRBD2 (5 bases). Germline V CDR1 and CDR2: SGHAT, FQNNGV. The length of the CDR3 is 14 residues. Deletions cut 1 base from V and 4 bases from J, with 9 bases between. The CDR3, as DNA: TGTGCCAGCAGCTTAGGAGGGTCCCCAGATACGCAGTATTTT. Translation gives CASSLGGSPDTQYF. Drawing the rest from reference TRBV11-2 and TRBJ2-3, the complete variable domain is EAGVAQSPRYKIIEKRQSVAFWCNPISGHATLYWYQQILGQGPKLLIQFQNNGVVDDSQLPKDRFSAERLKGVDSTLKIQPAKLEDSAVYLCASSLGGSPDTQYFGPGTRLTVL.

Remarks on this clone: Sequence at one end of the junction differs from germline and may be a read error. The chain carries TRBV28 and TRBJ1-2; TRBD1 is a possible D gene (6 bases). This CDR3 has 13 residues. Looked up from germline, CDR1 is MDHEN and CDR2 is SYDVKM. The CDR3 region is CATSPDSSRGYTF. Here the CDR3 DNA reads TGTGCCACCAGTCCGGACAGTTCTAGGGGCTACACCTTC.

The chain couples TRBV7-6 to TRBJ2-1, with TRBD1 identical over 7 bases. Trimming removed 5 bases from V and 1 base from J; junction bases left unmatched: 5. The germline gives CDR1 SGHVS, CDR2 FNYEAQ. This CDR3 is built from 15 residues. This chain's CDR3 is CASSQGTVSYNEQFF. In DNA, the CDR3 is TGTGCCAGCAGCCAGGGGACAGTTTCCTACAATGAGCAGTTCTTC. The full variable domain, rest sourced from reference TRBV7-6 and TRBJ2-1, is GAGVSQSPRYKVTKRGQDVALRCDPISGHVSLYWYRQALGQGPEFLTYFNYEAQQDKSGLPNDRFSAERPEGSISTLTIQRTEQRDSAMYRCASSQGTVSYNEQFFGPGTRLTVL.

This clone was detected a few times. The chain carries TRBV6-6 and TRBJ1-4, with unresolved D. This CDR3 has 15 residues. CDR1 MNHNY and CDR2 SVGAGI come from the germline V gene (reference sequence). V was shortened by 5 bases and J by 0 bases, with 10 bases between the two germline ends. CDR3 loop: CASSGRDATNEKLFF. The CDR3 DNA sequence: TGTGCCAGCAGTGGGAGGGATGCAACTAATGAAAAACTGTTTTTT.